This T cell receptor (beta chain) emerged from a study of shared clonotypes between healthy human individuals. The study, taken as a whole, reports: With few donors, the genetic and exposure-history diversity represented was limited.

CDR3 length: 13 residues. Germline CDR1 SGHRS, CDR2 YFSETQ. V trimming: 4 bases; J trimming: 5 bases; junction bases outside the gene matches: 3. The table came from immunoSEQ multiplex PCR; TCRdb's copy has only in-frame clones and leaves some out. Among around 690,000 clones, around 91% were seen once, and the ten largest hold 34%. With regard to this clone: As yet, its antigen is unknown.

The sequencing sample was made of memory CD8+ T cells from PBMCs. Stated subset: CD45RO+ cells pooled with CCR7-negative TemRA cells. This rearrangement joins TRBV5-1 to TRBJ2-7, with 10 bases identical to TRBD2. This TCR derives from a man aged 18-30 years in good health. Some clones in this sample may be carry-over from other donors' samples. The CDR3 protein is CASSPGLANEQYF. Written as DNA, the CDR3 is TGCGCCAGCAGCCCGGGACTAGCGAACGAGCAGTACTTC.